This T cell receptor beta chain is drawn from a study of blood T cell repertoires in COVID-19. The wider study: COVID-19 samples, acute and convalescent, were from the United States, Italy and Spain.

The protocol was immunoSEQ multiplex PCR, while the TCRdb copy is restricted to in-frame clones and leaves out a portion. Of 150,000 to 200,000 clones in the sample, roughly four fifths were seen once. The TCR comes from a woman in her 70s with COVID-19, enrolled during active disease. The specimen was peripheral blood.

Written as DNA, the CDR3 is TGTGCCACCTCCCTCGGGGGGTCAGGCGAGCAGTACTTC. Translation: CATSLGGSGEQYF. The rearrangement uses TRBV15 and TRBJ2-7; 7 nucleotides align to TRBD2. Looked up from germline, CDR1 is LNHNV and CDR2 is YYDKDF (reference sequence). The CDR3 totals 13 residues. V lost 8 bases, J lost 6 bases, and 10 bases stayed unmatched.